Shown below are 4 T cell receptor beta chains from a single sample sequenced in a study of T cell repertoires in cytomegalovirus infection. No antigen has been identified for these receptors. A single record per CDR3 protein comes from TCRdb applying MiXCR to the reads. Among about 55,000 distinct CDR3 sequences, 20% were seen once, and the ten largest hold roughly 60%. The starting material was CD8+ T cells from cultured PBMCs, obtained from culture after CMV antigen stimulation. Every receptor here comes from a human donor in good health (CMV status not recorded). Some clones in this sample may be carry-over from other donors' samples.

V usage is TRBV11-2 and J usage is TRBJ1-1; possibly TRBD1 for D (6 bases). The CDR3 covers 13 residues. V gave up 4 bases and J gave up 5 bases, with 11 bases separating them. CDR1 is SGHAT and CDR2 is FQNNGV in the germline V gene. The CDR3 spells CASSSTGRTEAFF. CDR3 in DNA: TGTGCCAGCAGCTCGACAGGTAGGACTGAAGCTTTCTTT.

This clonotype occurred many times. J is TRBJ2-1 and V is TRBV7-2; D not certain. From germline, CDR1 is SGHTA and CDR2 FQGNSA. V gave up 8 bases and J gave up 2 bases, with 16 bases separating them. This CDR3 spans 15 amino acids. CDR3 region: CASAQGLLPYNEQFF. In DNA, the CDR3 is TGTGCCAGCGCCCAAGGGCTTCTACCCTACAATGAGCAGTTCTTC.

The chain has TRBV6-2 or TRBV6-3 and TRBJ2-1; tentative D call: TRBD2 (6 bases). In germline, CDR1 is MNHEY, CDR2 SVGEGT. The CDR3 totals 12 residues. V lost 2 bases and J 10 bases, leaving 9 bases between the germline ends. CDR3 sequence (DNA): TGTGCCAGCAGTTACGGGCTAGCGGAGCAGTTCTTC. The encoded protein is CASSYGLAEQFF.

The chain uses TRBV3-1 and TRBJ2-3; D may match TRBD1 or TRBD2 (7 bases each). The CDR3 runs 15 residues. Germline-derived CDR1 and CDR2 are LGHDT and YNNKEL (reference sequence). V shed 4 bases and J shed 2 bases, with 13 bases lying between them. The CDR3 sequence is CASSRGGTVTDTQYF. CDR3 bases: TGTGCCAGCAGCCGGGGAGGGACAGTCACAGATACGCAGTATTTT.